The present TCR beta chain was sequenced within a study of Graves' ophthalmopathy and Graves' hyperthyroidism. Diagnosis used clinical symptoms, serum thyroxine, TRAb, thyroid ultrasound and orbital computed tomography. V lost 3 bases, J lost 4 bases, and 5 bases stayed unmatched. This CDR3 has 15 residues. Using RNA transcripts, the TCR beta CDR3 regions were amplified. HTBI-primed first-round RT-PCR preceded second-round multiplex PCR. TCRdb re-called the multiplex PCR reads with MiXCR, one entry per CDR3 protein. Found here are 450,000 or so distinct CDR3 sequences, about an eighth of them singletons; the top ten hold roughly 10%. This clonotype was observed at least ten times.

This sequence was found in a woman in her twenties or thirties with Graves' ophthalmopathy. V and J are TRBV12-3 or TRBV12-4 and TRBJ2-2; 7 bases line up with TRBD2. Sequenced: blood. CDR3 bases: TGTGCCAGCAGTTTTGGGGGAGGGAGCACCGGGGAGCTGTTTTTT. Its translation is CASSFGGGSTGELFF.